This TCR beta chain was identified during a study of T cell changes during pregnancy in multiple sclerosis (dated by TCRdb to the late 2010s). For the study in its entirety: Changes in the T cell repertoire over the course of pregnancy were examined in this study in women with multiple sclerosis.

The library relied on the immunoSEQ multiplex PCR assay. TCRdb's version of the immuneACCESS table is confined to in-frame rearrangements and falls short of the full clone set. An unresolved V gene accounts for under half of the shortfall where checked; the remainder is of unknown origin. Present in this sample are 90,000 to 130,000 clones, 80% to 95% of which were seen just once. Over 1.5% of the sample rests with the top ten. There are 15 amino acids in the CDR3, from cysteine to phenylalanine inclusive. Only the CDR3 DNA stays, 45 bases, in frame from base 1. The germline V gene yields KGHSH for CDR1 and LQKENI for CDR2. The germline ends are 11 bases apart after V is trimmed by 3 bases and J by 0 bases. Comments on this clone: Its target antigen remains unknown. Per-nucleotide qualities are absent, and no much larger clonotype sits a single base away.

This TCR came from a female donor with multiple sclerosis, enrolled in a pregnancy study. Recombination joined TRBV18 with TRBJ1-1, with TRBD1 perhaps the D gene, on 5 matching bases. The specimen comprised peripheral blood, sampled in the third trimester of pregnancy. The CDR3 reads as follows: CASSPTTVMNTEAFF. In nucleotides, the sequence is TGTGCCAGCTCACCGACGACAGTCATGAACACTGAAGCTTTCTTT.